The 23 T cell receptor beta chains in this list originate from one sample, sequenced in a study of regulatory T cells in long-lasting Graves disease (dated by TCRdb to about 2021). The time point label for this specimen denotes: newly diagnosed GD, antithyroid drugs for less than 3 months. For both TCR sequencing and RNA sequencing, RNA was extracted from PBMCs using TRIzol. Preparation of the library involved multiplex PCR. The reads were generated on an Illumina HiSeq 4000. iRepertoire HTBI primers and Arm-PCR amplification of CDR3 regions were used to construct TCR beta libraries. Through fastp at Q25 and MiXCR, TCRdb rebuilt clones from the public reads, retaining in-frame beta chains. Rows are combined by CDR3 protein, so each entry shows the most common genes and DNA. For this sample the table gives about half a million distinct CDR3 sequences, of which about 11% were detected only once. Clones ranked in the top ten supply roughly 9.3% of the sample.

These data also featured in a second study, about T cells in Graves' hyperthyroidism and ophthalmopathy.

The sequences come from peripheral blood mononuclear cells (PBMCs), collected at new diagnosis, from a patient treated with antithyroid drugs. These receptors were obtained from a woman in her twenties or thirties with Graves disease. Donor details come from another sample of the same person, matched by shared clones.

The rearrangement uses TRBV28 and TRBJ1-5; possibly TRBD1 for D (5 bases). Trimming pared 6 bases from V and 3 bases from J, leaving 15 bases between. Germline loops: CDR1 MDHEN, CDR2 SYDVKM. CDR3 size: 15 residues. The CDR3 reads CASSYSGTPNQPQHF. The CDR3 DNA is TGTGCCAGCAGCTATTCCGGGACCCCCAATCAGCCCCAGCATTTT.

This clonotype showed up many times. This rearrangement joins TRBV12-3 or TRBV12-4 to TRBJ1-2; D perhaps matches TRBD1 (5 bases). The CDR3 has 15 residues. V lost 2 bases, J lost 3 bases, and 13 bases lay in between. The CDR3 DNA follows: TGTGCCAGCAGTTTAACACGACGGGGCTACTATGGCTACACCTTC. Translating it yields CASSLTRRGYYGYTF.

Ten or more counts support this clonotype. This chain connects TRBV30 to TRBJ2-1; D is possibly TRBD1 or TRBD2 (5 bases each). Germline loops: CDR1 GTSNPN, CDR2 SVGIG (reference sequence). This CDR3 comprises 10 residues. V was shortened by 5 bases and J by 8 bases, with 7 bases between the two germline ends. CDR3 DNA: TGTGCCTGGGGGGGTGATGAGCAGTTCTTC. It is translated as CAWGGDEQFF.

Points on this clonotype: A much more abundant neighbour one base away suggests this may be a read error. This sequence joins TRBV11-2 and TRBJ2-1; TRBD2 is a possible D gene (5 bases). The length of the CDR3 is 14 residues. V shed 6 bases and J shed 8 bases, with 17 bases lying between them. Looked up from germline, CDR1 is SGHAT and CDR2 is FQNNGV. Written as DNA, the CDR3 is TGTGCCAGCAGGCCCCTTGAGGGTCGGCATGAGCAGTTCTTC. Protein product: CASRPLEGRHEQFF.

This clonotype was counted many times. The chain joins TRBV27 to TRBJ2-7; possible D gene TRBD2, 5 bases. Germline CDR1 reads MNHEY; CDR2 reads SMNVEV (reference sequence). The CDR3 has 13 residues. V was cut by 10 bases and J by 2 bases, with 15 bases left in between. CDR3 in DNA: TGTGCCACCTCAGTAGGGAGAACCTACGAGCAGTACTTC. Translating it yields CATSVGRTYEQYF.

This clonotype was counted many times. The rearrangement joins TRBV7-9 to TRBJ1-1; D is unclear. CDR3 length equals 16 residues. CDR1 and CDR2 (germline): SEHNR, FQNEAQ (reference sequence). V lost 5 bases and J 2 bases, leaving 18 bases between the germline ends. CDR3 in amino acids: CASSRRNIRPNTEAFF. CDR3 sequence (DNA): TGTGCCAGCAGCCGACGAAACATTCGACCCAACACTGAAGCTTTCTTT.

Here the CDR3 reads CSARPPGGVGNQPQHF. The CDR3 DNA reads as TGCAGTGCTAGACCCCCCGGGGGGGTAGGCAATCAGCCCCAGCATTTT. The V gene is TRBV20-1, the J gene TRBJ1-5; D is possibly TRBD1 (5 bases). Germline V CDR1 and CDR2: DFQATT, SNEGSKA (reference sequence). The CDR3 consists of 16 residues. Trimming left V 2 bases short and J 2 bases short, with 16 bases between.

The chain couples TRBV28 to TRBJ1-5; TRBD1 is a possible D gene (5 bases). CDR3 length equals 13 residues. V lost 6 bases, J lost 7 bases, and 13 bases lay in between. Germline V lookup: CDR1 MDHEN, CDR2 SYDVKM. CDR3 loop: CASSARVLQPQHF. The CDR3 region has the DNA TGTGCCAGCAGCGCCAGGGTTTTGCAGCCCCAGCATTTT.

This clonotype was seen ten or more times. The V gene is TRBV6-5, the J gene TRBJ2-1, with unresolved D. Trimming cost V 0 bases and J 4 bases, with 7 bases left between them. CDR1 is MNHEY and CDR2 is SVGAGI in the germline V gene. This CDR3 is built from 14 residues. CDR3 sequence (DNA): TGTGCCAGCAGTTACTCCACTGTGTACAATGAGCAGTTCTTC. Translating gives CASSYSTVYNEQFF.

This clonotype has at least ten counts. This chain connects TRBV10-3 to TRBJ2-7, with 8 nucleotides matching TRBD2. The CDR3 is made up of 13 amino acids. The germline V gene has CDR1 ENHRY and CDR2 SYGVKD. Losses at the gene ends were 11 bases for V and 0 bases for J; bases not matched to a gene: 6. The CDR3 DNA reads TGTGCCTCACGACTAGCGAGCTCCTACGAGCAGTACTTC. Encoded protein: CASRLASSYEQYF.

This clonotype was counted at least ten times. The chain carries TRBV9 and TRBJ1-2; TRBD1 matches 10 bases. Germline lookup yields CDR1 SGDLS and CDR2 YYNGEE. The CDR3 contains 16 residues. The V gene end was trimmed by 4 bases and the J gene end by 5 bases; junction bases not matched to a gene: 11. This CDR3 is CASSSDRGGRKYGYTF. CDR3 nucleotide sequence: TGTGCCAGCAGCTCGGACAGGGGGGGACGGAAATATGGCTACACCTTC.

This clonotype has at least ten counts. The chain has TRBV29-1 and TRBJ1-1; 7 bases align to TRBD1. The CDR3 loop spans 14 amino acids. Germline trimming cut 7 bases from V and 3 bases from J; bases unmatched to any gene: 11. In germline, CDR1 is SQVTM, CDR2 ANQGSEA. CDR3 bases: TGCAGCGCTCGGGTAGGGGACAGATACACTGAAGCTTTCTTT. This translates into CSARVGDRYTEAFF.

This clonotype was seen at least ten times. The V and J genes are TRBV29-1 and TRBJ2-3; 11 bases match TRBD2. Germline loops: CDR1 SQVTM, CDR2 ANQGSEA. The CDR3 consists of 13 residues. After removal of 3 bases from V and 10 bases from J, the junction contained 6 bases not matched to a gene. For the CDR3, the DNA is TGCAGCGTTGATGTTACTAGCGGGAGCGCGCAGTATTTT. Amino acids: CSVDVTSGSAQYF.

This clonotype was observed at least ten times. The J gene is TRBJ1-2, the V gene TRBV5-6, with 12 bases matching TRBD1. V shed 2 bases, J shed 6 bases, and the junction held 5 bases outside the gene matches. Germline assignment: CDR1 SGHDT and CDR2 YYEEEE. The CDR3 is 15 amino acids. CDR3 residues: CASSFRDRGPHGYTF. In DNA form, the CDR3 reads TGTGCCAGCAGCTTCCGGGACAGGGGGCCGCATGGCTACACCTTC.

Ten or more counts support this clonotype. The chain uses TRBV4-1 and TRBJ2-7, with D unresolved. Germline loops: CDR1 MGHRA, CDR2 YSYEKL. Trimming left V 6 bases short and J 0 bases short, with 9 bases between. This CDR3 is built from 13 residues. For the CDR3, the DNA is TGCGCCAGCAGACCCCTGAACTCCTACGAGCAGTACTTC. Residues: CASRPLNSYEQYF.

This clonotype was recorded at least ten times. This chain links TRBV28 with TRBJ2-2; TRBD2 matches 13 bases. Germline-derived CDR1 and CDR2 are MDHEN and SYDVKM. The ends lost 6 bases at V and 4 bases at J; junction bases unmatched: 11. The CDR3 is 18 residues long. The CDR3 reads CASSPSLAGGPGTGELFF. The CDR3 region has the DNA TGTGCCAGCAGCCCATCACTAGCGGGAGGGCCGGGCACCGGGGAGCTGTTTTTT.

The CDR3 bases are TGCGCCAGCAGTGAGTCGGGGGCCCAAGAATATGAGCAGTTCTTC. Amino acids: CASSESGAQEYEQFF. The gene calls are TRBV10-1 and TRBJ2-1; a weak D match, TRBD1 (6 bases). This CDR3 spans 15 amino acids. V was shortened by 0 bases and J by 8 bases, with 14 bases between the two germline ends. The germline CDR1 and CDR2 sequences are WNHNN and SYGVQD (reference sequence).

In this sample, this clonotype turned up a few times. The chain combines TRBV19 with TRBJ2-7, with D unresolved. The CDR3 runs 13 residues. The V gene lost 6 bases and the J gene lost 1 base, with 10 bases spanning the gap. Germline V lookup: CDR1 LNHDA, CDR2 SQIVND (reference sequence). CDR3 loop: CASSIYLSYEQYF. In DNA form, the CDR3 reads TGTGCCAGTAGCATATACCTATCCTACGAGCAGTACTTC.

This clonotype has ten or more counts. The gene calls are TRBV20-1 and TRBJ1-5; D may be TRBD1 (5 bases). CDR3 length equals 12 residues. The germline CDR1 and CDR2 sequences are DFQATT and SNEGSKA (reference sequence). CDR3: CSAGGANQPQHF. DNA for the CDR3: TGCAGCGCTGGCGGGGCCAATCAGCCCCAGCATTTT.

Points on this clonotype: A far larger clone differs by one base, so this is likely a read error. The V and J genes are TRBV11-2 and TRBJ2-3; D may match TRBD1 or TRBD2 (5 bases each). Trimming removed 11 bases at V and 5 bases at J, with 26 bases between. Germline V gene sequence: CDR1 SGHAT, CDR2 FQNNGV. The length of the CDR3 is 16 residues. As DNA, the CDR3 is TGTGCCTGGAGTCGGGGACGGCCCTTTAGTGGAGATACGCAGTATTTT. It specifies CAWSRGRPFSGDTQYF.

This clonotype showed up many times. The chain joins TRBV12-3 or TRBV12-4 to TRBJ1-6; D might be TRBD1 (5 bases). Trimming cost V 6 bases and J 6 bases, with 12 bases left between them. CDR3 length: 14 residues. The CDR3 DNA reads TGTGCCAGCAGCACCACGAGGGGTAATTCACCCCTCCACTTT. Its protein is CASSTTRGNSPLHF.

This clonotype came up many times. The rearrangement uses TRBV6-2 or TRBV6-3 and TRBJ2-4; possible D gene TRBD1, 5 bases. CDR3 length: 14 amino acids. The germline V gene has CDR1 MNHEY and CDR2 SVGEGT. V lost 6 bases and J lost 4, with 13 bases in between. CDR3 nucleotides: TGTGCCAGCAGCAACACAGGATGGAAAAACATTCAGTACTTC. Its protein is CASSNTGWKNIQYF.

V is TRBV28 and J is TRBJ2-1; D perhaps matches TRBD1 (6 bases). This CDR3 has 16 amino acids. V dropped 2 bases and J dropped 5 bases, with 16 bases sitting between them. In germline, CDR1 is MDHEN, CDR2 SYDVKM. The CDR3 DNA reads TGTGCCAGCAGTTTAAATGGGCAGGGGAAACACAATGAGCAGTTCTTC. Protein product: CASSLNGQGKHNEQFF.